This is a list of T cell receptor beta chains from one sample in a study of blood T cell repertoires in COVID-19. The protocol was immunoSEQ multiplex PCR, while the TCRdb copy is restricted to in-frame clones and leaves out a portion. The sample comprises 130,000 to 150,000 clones, around nine tenths of which are singletons, and about 2.5% rests with the top ten. Sequencing input: peripheral blood. These receptors were collected from a human donor in a cohort sampled during active COVID-19. CDR3s include the opening cysteine and the closing phenylalanine or tryptophan. Each record gives: J gene, D gene, V gene, clone size, CDR3 protein, CDR3 DNA. D genes are given only for firm matches. For some rows the clone size is stated as once, few or many, or as a class when expanded; others skip it.

>TRBJ1-3|TRBD1|TRBV6-5|NA
CASGTGGASGNTIYF
TGTGCCAGCGGAACAGGGGGCGCCTCTGGAAACACCATATATTTT
>TRBJ2-5|NA|TRBV5-1|NA
CASSLALFGQETQYF
TGCGCCAGCAGCTTGGCCCTTTTCGGTCAAGAGACCCAGTACTTC
>TRBJ2-2|NA|TRBV6-2/TRBV6-3|NA
CASSYWAGDHSGELFF
TGTGCCAGCAGTTACTGGGCAGGGGACCATTCCGGGGAGCTGTTTTTT
>TRBJ1-1|NA|TRBV11-2|NA
CASSLGGVGSLF
TGTGCCAGCAGCTTAGGCGGTGTTGGTTCGCTCTTT
>TRBJ2-4|TRBD1|TRBV19|NA
CASSTGTGTNIQYF
TGTGCCAGTAGCACCGGGACAGGGACAAACATTCAGTACTTC
>TRBJ2-6|TRBD1|TRBV11-2|NA
CASSLSGGRAGANVLTF
TGTGCCAGCAGCTTGTCAGGGGGCAGGGCTGGGGCCAACGTCCTGACTTTC
>TRBJ1-2|TRBD1|TRBV6-6|once
CASSHLGTGSPTGGYGYTF
TGTGCCAGCAGTCACCTCGGGACAGGGAGTCCCACAGGGGGCTATGGCTACACCTTC
>TRBJ1-2|NA|TRBV2|NA
CASMGGAHSWNGYTF
TGTGCCAGCATGGGCGGGGCTCACTCTTGGAATGGCTACACCTTC
>TRBJ1-5|NA|TRBV7-2|once
CASSLGQPQPQHF
TGTGCCAGCAGCTTAGGACAGCCCCAGCCCCAGCATTTT
>TRBJ2-3|TRBD2|TRBV3-1/TRBV3-2|once
CASSHDQLSGRATDTQYF
TGTGCCAGCAGCCATGACCAACTTAGCGGGAGGGCTACAGATACGCAGTATTTT
>TRBJ1-5|TRBD1|TRBV6-6|NA
CASSLHMTTGGGQPQHF
TGTGCCAGCAGTCTTCACATGACCACAGGGGGCGGTCAGCCCCAGCATTTT
>TRBJ1-5|NA|TRBV5-8|NA
CASSRLRGYSNQPQHF
TGTGCCAGCAGCCGTCTTCGAGGGTATAGCAATCAGCCCCAGCATTTT
>TRBJ1-2|NA|TRBV6-2/TRBV6-3|NA
CASSYSSGGGTYGYTF
TGTGCCAGCAGTTACTCGAGTGGTGGAGGGACCTATGGCTACACCTTC
>TRBJ1-1|NA|TRBV28|NA
CASAGGGTEAFF
TGTGCCAGCGCCGGGGGTGGAACTGAAGCTTTCTTT
>TRBJ1-2|TRBD1|TRBV7-2|few
CASSSTPGTVYGYTF
TGTGCCAGCAGCTCGACCCCCGGGACAGTCTATGGCTACACCTTC
>TRBJ2-1|TRBD1|TRBV7-9|NA
CASSQDRVWFF
TGTGCCAGCAGCCAAGACAGGGTCTGGTTCTTC
>TRBJ2-3|TRBD2|TRBV7-3|once
CASSSHASGDRGTQYF
TGTGCCAGCAGCTCACACGCTAGCGGGGATCGCGGTACGCAGTATTTT
>TRBJ2-5|NA|TRBV20-1|NA
CSGNRLGTQYF
TGCAGTGGAAACAGGCTCGGGACCCAGTACTTC
>TRBJ1-2|NA|TRBV5-4|once
CASSRIGESVYGYTF
TGTGCCAGCAGCAGGATAGGGGAATCGGTCTATGGCTACACCTTC
>TRBJ1-6|NA|TRBV6-5|NA
CASSYPSGAYSPLHF
TGTGCCAGCAGTTACCCTTCTGGGGCTTATTCACCCCTCCACTTT
>TRBJ1-4|TRBD1|TRBV19|few
CASSMGTGNEKLFF
TGTGCCAGTAGTATGGGGACAGGAAATGAAAAACTGTTTTTT
>TRBJ2-1|TRBD2|TRBV7-6|NA
CASSLSGGPYNEQFF
TGTGCCAGCAGCCTTAGCGGGGGGCCGTACAATGAGCAGTTCTTC
>TRBJ1-6|NA|TRBV9|NA
CASSVALRDTDSPLHF
TGTGCCAGCAGCGTCGCTCTTCGGGACACGGATTCACCCCTCCACTTT
>TRBJ2-1|NA|TRBV5-8|NA
CASSLGARVNEQFF
TGTGCCAGCAGCTTGGGAGCTCGGGTTAATGAGCAGTTCTTC
>TRBJ2-7|TRBD2|TRBV4-2|NA
CASSHHGTSGVGEQYF
TGTGCCAGCAGCCATCACGGGACTAGCGGGGTGGGCGAGCAGTACTTC
>TRBJ2-7|TRBD2|TRBV6-6|NA
CASRAGVGGSYEQYF
TGTGCCAGCAGGGCGGGGGTCGGGGGCTCCTACGAGCAGTACTTC
>TRBJ2-3|TRBD2|TRBV11-2|NA
CASSSSGAERGTDTQYF
TGTGCCAGCAGCTCTAGCGGGGCAGAAAGGGGCACAGATACGCAGTATTTT
>TRBJ1-3|NA|TRBV18|NA
CASSPRARNSGNTIYF
TGTGCCAGCTCACCACGGGCCAGGAACTCTGGAAACACCATATATTTT
>TRBJ2-7|TRBD2|TRBV11-2|NA
CASSLEVWVASGSSYEQYF
TGTGCCAGCAGCTTAGAGGTGTGGGTAGCTAGCGGCAGCTCCTACGAGCAGTACTTC
>TRBJ2-1|NA|TRBV6-2/TRBV6-3|NA
CASSSSAARGNEQFF
TGTGCCAGCAGCTCCTCGGCCGCGCGAGGTAATGAGCAGTTCTTC
>TRBJ2-1|TRBD2|TRBV7-9|NA
CASRPVAGGSDRYNEQFF
TGTGCCAGCAGACCGGTGGCGGGGGGGAGCGATCGGTACAATGAGCAGTTCTTC
>TRBJ2-1|TRBD1|TRBV7-6|NA
CASSTIKQGASYNEQFF
TGTGCCAGCAGCACCATTAAACAGGGGGCTTCCTACAATGAGCAGTTCTTC
>TRBJ2-3|NA|TRBV20-1|NA
CSASRRGSTDTQYF
TGCAGTGCTAGTAGGCGGGGTAGCACAGATACGCAGTATTTT
>TRBJ1-1|TRBD1|TRBV19|NA
CASVQGAQMNTEAFF
TGTGCCAGCGTACAGGGGGCCCAGATGAACACTGAAGCTTTCTTT
>TRBJ1-1|NA|TRBV5-1|NA
CASSSQQGNTEAFF
TGCGCCAGCAGCTCCCAACAGGGAAACACTGAAGCTTTCTTT
>TRBJ1-5|NA|TRBV12-3/TRBV12-4|NA
CASSWGGPEPQHF
TGTGCCAGCAGTTGGGGGGGTCCTGAGCCCCAGCATTTT
>TRBJ2-5|NA|TRBV3-1/TRBV3-2|NA
CASSQRRNRVETQYF
TGTGCCAGCAGCCAACGCCGGAACAGGGTTGAGACCCAGTACTTC
>TRBJ2-6|TRBD1|TRBV24-1|NA
CATSDPGTGFSGANVLTF
TGTGCCACCAGTGACCCCGGGACAGGGTTCTCTGGGGCCAACGTCCTGACTTTC
>TRBJ2-3|NA|TRBV7-2|NA
CASSLALTGDTQYF
TGTGCCAGCAGCTTAGCCCTTACAGGGGATACGCAGTATTTT
>TRBJ2-7|TRBD2|TRBV20-1|NA
CSASRHLAGGPVAEQYF
TGCAGTGCTAGTCGTCATCTAGCGGGAGGGCCAGTCGCCGAGCAGTACTTC
>TRBJ1-3|NA|TRBV30|NA
CAWSGGQAGNTIYF
TGTGCCTGGAGCGGCGGACAAGCCGGAAACACCATATATTTT
>TRBJ2-5|TRBD2|TRBV5-5|NA
CASSFHLVAGGEETQYF
TGTGCCAGCAGCTTCCACCTCGTAGCGGGAGGGGAAGAGACCCAGTACTTC
>TRBJ1-2|NA|TRBV18|NA
CASSPLGGGNRIGGYTF
TGTGCCAGCTCACCACTAGGTGGCGGAAATCGTATTGGTGGCTACACCTTC
>TRBJ1-3|TRBD1|TRBV11-2|once
CASSSGTVGDTIYF
TGTGCCAGCAGCTCGGGGACAGTCGGAGACACCATATATTTT
>TRBJ1-2|NA|TRBV10-3|NA
CAISERGRDYGYTF
TGTGCCATCAGTGAGCGCGGACGGGATTATGGCTACACCTTC